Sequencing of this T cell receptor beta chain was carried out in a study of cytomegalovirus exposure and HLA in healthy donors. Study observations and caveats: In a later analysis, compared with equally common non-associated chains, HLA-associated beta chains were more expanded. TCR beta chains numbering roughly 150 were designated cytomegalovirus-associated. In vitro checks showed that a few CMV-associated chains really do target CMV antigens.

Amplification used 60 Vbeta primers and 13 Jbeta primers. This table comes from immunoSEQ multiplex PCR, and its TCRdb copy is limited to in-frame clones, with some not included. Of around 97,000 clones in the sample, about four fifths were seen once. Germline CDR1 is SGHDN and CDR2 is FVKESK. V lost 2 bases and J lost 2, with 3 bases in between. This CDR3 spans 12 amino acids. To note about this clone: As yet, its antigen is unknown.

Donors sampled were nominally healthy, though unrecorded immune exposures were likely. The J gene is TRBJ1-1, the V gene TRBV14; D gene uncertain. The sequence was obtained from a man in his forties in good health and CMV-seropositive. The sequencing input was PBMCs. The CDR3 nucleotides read TGTGCCAGCAGCCAACCTAACACTGAAGCTTTCTTT. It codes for CASSQPNTEAFF.